This entry concerns a single T cell receptor (beta chain). The data originate from a study of blood T cell repertoires in COVID-19. At the level of the study: The study drew acute and convalescent COVID-19 samples from the United States, Italy and Spain. Nucleic acid was either cDNA or gDNA, and it came from T cells, B-cell-depleted T cells, or PBMCs.

Losses at the gene ends were 5 bases for V and 5 bases for J; bases not matched to a gene: 18. The CDR3 totals 18 residues. The germline gives CDR1 SEHNR, CDR2 FQNEAQ (reference sequence). Per the study methods: It was from reference gene primer amplification that nucleated cell counts were estimated. Sequencing was performed with immunoSEQ multiplex PCR; in TCRdb, only in-frame clones are kept and a portion is missing. The V and J calls and the clone size are those of that table, but D and trimming were determined from the DNA. The sample lists about 98,000 clones, 81% occurring once. The chain links TRBV7-9 to TRBJ2-5, with 9 bases fitting TRBD2. The sequence derives from a woman of 80 years or more with acute or convalescent COVID-19. The sequencing sample was made of peripheral blood. CDR3: CASSPRLGAAGGRETQYF. CDR3 DNA: TGTGCCAGCAGCCCCCGGTTGGGCGCGGCGGGGGGGCGGGAGACCCAGTACTTC.